This T cell receptor beta chain is drawn from a study of CD8+ T cells in alopecia areata. Findings and limits, study-wide: Administration of tofacitinib significantly diminished scalp clonality and expanded CD8+ clones within the top 100. In patients, TCRs were shared less clearly than in mice, and HLA may possibly be involved.

Investigators isolated RNA and reverse transcribed it into cDNA to act as the sequencing template. The data were produced by immunoSEQ multiplex PCR, yet TCRdb's version contains in-frame clones alone and is incomplete. The table lists nearly 200,000 clones, over 45% of them singletons. Notes on this clone: Its cognate antigen is unknown.

Treatment specified: oral pan-JAK inhibitor, 5-10 mg twice daily. V was clipped by 4 bases and J by 8 bases; unmatched bases: 16. The germline CDR1 and CDR2 sequences are LGHNA and YNFKEQ. This CDR3 has 17 residues. This sample comprised CD4+ T cells sorted from blood, obtained at week 24, from a patient treated with tofacitinib. The chain joins TRBV4-2 to TRBJ2-1; 8 bases line up with TRBD2. This clonotype was obtained from a human donor with alopecia areata. Here the CDR3 DNA reads TGTGCCAGCAGCCGACAACGGGAGGGACTATTTAACGATGAGCAGTTCTTC. Protein product: CASSRQREGLFNDEQFF.